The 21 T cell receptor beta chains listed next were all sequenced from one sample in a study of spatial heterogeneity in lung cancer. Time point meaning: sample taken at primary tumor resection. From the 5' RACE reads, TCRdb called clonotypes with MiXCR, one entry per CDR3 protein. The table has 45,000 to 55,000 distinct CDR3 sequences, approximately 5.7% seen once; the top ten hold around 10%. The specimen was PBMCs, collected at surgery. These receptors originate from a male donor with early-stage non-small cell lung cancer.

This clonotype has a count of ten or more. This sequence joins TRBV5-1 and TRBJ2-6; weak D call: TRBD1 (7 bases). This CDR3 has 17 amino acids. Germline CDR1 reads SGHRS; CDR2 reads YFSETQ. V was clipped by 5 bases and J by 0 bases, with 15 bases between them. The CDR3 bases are TGCGCCAGCAGTGCGGGACAGTCGTTCTCTGGGGCCAACGTCCTGACTTTC. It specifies CASSAGQSFSGANVLTF.

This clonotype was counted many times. CDR3 protein: CASSVDRNQPQHF. Written as DNA, the CDR3 is TGTGCCAGCAGTGTCGACAGGAATCAGCCCCAGCATTTT. The chain combines TRBV28 with TRBJ1-5; the D gene is possibly TRBD1 (6 bases). V lost 5 bases and J lost 4, with 9 bases in between. CDR1 is MDHEN, CDR2 SYDVKM, per germline. This CDR3 comprises 13 residues.

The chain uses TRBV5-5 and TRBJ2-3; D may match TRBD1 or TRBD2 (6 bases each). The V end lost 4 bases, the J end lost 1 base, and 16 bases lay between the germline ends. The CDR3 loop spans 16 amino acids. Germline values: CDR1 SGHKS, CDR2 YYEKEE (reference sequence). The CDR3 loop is CASSLEGTIGTDTQYF. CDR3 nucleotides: TGTGCCAGCAGCCTGGAGGGGACAATCGGCACAGATACGCAGTATTTT.

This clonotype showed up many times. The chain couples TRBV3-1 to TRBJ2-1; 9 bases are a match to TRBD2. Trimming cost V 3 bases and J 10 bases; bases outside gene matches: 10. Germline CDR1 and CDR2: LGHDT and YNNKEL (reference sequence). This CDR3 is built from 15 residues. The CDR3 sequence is CASSQGGGRAGEQFF. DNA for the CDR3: TGTGCCAGCAGCCAGGGCGGCGGGAGGGCCGGGGAGCAGTTCTTC.

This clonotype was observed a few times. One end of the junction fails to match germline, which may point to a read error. Here the CDR3 reads CVSSATSGAYEQYF. The DNA of the CDR3 is TGTGTCAGCAGCGCGACTAGCGGGGCCTACGAGCAGTACTTC. The V and J genes are TRBV12-3 or TRBV12-4 and TRBJ2-7; TRBD2 matches 11 bases. The CDR3 length is 14 residues.

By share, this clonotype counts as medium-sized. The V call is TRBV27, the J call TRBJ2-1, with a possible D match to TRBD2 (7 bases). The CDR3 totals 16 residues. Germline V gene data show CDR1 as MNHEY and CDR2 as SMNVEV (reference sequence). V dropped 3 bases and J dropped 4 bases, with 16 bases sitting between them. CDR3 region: CASSFRGRAQYNEQFF. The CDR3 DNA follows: TGTGCCAGCAGTTTTAGGGGGAGGGCCCAGTACAATGAGCAGTTCTTC.

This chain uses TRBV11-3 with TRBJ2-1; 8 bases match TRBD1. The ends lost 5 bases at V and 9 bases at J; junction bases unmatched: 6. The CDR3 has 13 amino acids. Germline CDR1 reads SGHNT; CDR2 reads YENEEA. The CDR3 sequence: CASSPRDRTEQFF. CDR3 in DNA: TGTGCCAGCAGCCCCCGGGACAGGACTGAGCAGTTCTTC.

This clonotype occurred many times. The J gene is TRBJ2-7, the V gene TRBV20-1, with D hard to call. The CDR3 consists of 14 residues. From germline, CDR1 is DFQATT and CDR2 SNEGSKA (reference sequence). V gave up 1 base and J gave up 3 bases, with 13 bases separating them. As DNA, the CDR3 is TGCAGTGCTAGAGGGCCCCACAGACTCTACGAGCAGTACTTC. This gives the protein CSARGPHRLYEQYF.

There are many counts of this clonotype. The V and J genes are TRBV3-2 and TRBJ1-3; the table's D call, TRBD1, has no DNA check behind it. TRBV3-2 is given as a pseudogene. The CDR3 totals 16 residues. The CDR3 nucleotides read TGTGCCAGCAGCCAAGATCTCGGGGGACAAGAGAACACCATATATTTT. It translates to CASSQDLGGQENTIYF.

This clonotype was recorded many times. The DNA of the CDR3 is TGTGCCAGCAGTTCCCTACTCGGGAGCACAGATACGCAGTATTTT. The encoded protein is CASSSLLGSTDTQYF. The rearrangement uses TRBV28 and TRBJ2-3; no reliable D call. V was clipped by 4 bases and J by 0 bases, with 11 bases between them. Germline CDR1 reads MDHEN; CDR2 reads SYDVKM. The CDR3 sequence is 15 residues long.

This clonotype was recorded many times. The CDR3 bases are TGCGCCAGCAGCCTTGCCGGACAGTCTGAAGCTTTCTTT. Protein product: CASSLAGQSEAFF. The chain couples TRBV5-1 to TRBJ1-1, with D possibly being TRBD1 (6 bases). Germline V gene sequence: CDR1 SGHRS, CDR2 YFSETQ. V shed 4 bases and J shed 6 bases, with 13 bases lying between them. The CDR3 has 13 amino acids.

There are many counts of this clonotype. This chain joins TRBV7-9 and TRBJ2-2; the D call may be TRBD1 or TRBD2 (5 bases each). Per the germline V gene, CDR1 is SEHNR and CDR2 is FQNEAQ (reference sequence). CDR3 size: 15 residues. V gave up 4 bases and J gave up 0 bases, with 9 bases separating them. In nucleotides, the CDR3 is TGTGCCAGCAGCTGGGGACCCGCGAACACCGGGGAGCTGTTTTTT. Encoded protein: CASSWGPANTGELFF.

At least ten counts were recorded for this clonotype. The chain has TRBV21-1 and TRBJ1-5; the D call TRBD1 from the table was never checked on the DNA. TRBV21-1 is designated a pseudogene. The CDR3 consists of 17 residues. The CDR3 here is CASSKDRGYGSNQPQHF. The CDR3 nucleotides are TGTGCCAGCAGCAAAGATCGGGGGTACGGTAGCAATCAGCCCCAGCATTTT.

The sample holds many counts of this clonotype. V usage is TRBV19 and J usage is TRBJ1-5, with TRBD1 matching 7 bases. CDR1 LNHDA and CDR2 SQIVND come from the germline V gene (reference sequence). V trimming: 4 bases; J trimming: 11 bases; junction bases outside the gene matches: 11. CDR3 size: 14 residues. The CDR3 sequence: CASSTDRATSAQHF. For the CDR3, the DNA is TGTGCCAGTAGTACTGACAGGGCCACGTCAGCCCAGCATTTT.

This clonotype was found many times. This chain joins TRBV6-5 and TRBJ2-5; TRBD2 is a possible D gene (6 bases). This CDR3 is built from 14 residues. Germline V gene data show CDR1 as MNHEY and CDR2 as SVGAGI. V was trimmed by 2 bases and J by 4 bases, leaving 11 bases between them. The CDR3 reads CASSYESAGETQYF. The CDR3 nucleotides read TGTGCCAGCAGTTACGAGTCAGCGGGAGAGACCCAGTACTTC.

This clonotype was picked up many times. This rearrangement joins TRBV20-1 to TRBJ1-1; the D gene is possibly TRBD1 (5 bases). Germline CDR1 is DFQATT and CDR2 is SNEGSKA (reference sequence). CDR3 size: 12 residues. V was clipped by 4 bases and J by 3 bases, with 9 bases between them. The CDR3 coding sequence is TGCAGTGCTACCGACAGAGACACTGAAGCTTTCTTT. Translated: CSATDRDTEAFF.

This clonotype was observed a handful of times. CDR3 region: CASSLDRGRGTQYF. CDR3 bases: TGTGCCAGCAGCTTGGATAGGGGAAGGGGGACCCAGTACTTC. The rearrangement joins TRBV5-4 to TRBJ2-5; perhaps TRBD1 as D (5 bases). Trimming shortened V by 0 bases and J by 7 bases, and 13 bases separated the two germline ends. Per germline, CDR1 SGHNT and CDR2 YYREEE (reference sequence). The CDR3 loop spans 14 amino acids.

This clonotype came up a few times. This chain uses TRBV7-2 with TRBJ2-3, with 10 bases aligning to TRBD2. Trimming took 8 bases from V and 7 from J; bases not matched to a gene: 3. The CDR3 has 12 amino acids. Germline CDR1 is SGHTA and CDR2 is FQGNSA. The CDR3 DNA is TGTGCCAGCGCTAGCGGGAGATATACGCAGTATTTT. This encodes CASASGRYTQYF.

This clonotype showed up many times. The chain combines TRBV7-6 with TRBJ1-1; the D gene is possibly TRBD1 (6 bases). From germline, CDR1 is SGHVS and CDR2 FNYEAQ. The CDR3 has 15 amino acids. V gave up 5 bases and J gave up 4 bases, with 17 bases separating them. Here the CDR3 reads CASSPITGLSTEAFF. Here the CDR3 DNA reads TGTGCCAGCAGCCCGATTACAGGGTTGAGCACTGAAGCTTTCTTT.

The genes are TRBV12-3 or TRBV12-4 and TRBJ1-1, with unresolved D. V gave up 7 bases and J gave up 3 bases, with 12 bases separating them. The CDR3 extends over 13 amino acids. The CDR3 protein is CASIWTGDTEAFF. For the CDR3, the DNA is TGTGCCAGCATTTGGACTGGGGACACTGAAGCTTTCTTT.

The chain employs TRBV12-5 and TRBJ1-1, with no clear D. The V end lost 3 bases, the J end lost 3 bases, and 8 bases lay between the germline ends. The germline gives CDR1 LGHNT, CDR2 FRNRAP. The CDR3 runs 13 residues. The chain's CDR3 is CASGFQVYTEAFF. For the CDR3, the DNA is TGTGCTAGTGGTTTTCAGGTGTACACTGAAGCTTTCTTT.